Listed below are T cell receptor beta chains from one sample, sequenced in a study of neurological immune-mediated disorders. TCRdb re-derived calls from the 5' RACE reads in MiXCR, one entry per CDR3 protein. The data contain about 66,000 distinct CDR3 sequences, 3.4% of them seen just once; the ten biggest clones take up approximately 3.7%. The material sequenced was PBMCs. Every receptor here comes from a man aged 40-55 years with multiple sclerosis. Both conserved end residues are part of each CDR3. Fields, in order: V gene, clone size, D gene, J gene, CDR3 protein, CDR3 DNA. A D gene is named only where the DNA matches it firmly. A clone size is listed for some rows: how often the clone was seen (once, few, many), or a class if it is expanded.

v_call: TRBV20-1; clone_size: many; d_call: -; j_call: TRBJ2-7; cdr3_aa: CSAKLGRPDLEQYF; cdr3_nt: TGCAGTGCTAAACTCGGACGCCCGGACCTTGAGCAGTACTTC
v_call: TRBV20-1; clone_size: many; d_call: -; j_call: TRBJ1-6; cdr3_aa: CSAREMGDSPLHF; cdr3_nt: TGCAGTGCTAGAGAAATGGGGGATTCACCCCTCCACTTT
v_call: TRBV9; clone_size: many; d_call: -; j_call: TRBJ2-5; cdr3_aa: CASSVAGLETQYF; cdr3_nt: TGTGCCAGCAGCGTAGCAGGGTTGGAGACCCAGTACTTC
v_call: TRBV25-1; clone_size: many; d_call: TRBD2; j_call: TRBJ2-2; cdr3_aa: CASRREGSNTGELFF; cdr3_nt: TGTGCCAGCCGCCGGGAGGGTTCGAACACCGGGGAGCTGTTTTTT
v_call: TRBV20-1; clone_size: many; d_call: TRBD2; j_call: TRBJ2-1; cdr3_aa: CSAGRRRGGAYNEQFF; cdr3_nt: TGCAGTGCTGGACGACGCCGGGGGGGGGCCTACAATGAGCAGTTCTTC
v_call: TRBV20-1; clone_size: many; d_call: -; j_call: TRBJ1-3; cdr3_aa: CSARTGHARGNTIYF; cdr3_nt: TGCAGTGCTAGGACGGGACATGCACGTGGAAACACCATATATTTT
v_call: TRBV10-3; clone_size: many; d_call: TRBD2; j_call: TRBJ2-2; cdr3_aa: CAISEAGANTGELFF; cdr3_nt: TGTGCCATCAGTGAAGCGGGGGCAAACACCGGGGAGCTGTTTTTT
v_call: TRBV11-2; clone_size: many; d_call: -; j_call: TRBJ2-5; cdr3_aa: CASSSPRAGETQYF; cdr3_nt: TGTGCCAGCAGCTCCCCCCGGGCAGGAGAGACCCAGTACTTC
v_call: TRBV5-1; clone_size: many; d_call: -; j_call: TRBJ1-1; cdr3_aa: CASSFRRELNTEAFF; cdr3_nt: TGCGCCAGCAGCTTCCGCAGGGAACTGAACACTGAAGCTTTCTTT
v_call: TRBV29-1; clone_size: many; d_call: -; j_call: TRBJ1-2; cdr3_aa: CSVSDGAAGYTF; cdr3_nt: TGCAGCGTTTCGGACGGCGCGGCAGGCTACACCTTC
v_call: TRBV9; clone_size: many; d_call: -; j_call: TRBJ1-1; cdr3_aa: CASSVALIPHTEAFF; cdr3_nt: TGTGCCAGCAGCGTAGCGTTAATACCCCACACTGAAGCTTTCTTT
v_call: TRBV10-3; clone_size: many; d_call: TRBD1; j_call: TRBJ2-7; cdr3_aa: CAIAQGTYEQYF; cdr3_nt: TGTGCCATCGCACAGGGGACCTACGAGCAGTACTTC
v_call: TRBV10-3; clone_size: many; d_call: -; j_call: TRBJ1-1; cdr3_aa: CAICPGTLNTEAFF; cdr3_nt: TGTGCCATCTGTCCCGGGACGTTGAACACTGAAGCTTTCTTT
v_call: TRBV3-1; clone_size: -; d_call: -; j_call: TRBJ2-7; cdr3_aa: CASSQTTSGAASYEQYF; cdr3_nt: TGTGCCAGCAGCCAGACCACCTCAGGGGCCGCTTCCTACGAGCAGTACTTC
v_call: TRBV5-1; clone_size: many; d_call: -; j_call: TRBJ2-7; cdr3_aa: CASSPSSVRELAYEQYF; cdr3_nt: TGCGCCAGCAGCCCCTCGTCCGTCCGGGAACTAGCCTACGAGCAGTACTTC
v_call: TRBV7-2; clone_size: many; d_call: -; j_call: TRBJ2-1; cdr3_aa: CASSRTTSYNEQFF; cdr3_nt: TGTGCCAGCAGCCGGACCACCTCCTACAATGAGCAGTTCTTC
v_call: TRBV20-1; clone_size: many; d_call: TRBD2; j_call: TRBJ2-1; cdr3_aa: CSASGGGYNEQFF; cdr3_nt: TGCAGTGCTAGCGGGGGGGGGTACAATGAGCAGTTCTTC
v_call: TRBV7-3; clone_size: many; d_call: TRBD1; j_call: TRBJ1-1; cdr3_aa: CASSLTGQGPPEAFF; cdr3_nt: TGTGCCAGCAGCTTAACTGGACAGGGTCCCCCTGAAGCTTTCTTT
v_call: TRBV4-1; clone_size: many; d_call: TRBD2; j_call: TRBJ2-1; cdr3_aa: CASSQDLAGGINEQFF; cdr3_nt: TGCGCCAGCAGCCAAGATCTAGCGGGGGGGATAAATGAGCAGTTCTTC
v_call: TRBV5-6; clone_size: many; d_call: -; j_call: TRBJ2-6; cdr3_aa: CASTPTKGYSGANVLTF; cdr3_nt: TGTGCCAGCACTCCGACGAAAGGATACTCTGGGGCCAACGTCCTGACTTTC
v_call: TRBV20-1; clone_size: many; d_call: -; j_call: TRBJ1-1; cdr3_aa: CSARLTTVNTEAFF; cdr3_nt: TGCAGTGCTAGACTAACGACGGTGAACACTGAAGCTTTCTTT
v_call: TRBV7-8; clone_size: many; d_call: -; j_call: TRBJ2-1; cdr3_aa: CASSFRNEQFF; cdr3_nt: TGTGCCAGCAGCTTTAGGAATGAGCAGTTCTTC
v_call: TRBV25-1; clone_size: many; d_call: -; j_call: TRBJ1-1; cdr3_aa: CPLKNTEAFF; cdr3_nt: TGTCCCTTAAAGAACACTGAAGCTTTCTTT
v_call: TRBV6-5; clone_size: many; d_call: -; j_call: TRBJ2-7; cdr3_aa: CASSYSGPHYEQYF; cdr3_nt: TGTGCCAGCAGTTACTCAGGGCCTCACTACGAGCAGTACTTC
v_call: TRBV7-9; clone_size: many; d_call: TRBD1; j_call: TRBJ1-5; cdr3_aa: CASSSGDREVGNQPQHF; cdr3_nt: TGTGCCAGCAGCTCGGGGGACAGGGAAGTTGGCAATCAGCCCCAGCATTTT